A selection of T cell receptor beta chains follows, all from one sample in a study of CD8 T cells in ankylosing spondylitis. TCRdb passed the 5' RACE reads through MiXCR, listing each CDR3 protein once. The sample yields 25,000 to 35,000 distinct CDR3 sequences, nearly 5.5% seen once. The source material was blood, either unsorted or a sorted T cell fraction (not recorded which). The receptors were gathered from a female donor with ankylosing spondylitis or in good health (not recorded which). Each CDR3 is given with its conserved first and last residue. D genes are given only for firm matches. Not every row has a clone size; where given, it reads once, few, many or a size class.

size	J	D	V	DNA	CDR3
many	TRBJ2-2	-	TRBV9	TGTGCCAGCAGCGTAGCCGGGAGAAGGACCGGGGAGCTGTTTTTT	CASSVAGRRTGELFF
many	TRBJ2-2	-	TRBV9	TGTGCCAGCAGCGTAGCTATCAGGGCGACCGGGGAGCTGTTTTTT	CASSVAIRATGELFF
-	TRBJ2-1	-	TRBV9	TGTGCCAGCAGCGGGCGGGTCAGGCCGGGAGCCTACTACAATGAGCAGTTCTTC	CASSGRVRPGAYYNEQFF
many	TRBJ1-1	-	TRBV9	TGTGCCAGCAGCCCCCACCTCCAGGGAGACACTGAAGCTTTCTTT	CASSPHLQGDTEAFF
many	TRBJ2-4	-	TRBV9	TGTGCCAGCAGCGGGGATCCGGGACTTGGGGACATTCAGTACTTC	CASSGDPGLGDIQYF
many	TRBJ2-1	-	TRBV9	TGTGCCAGCAGCGTAGCCCCCTGGGCAGACAATGAGCAGTTCTTC	CASSVAPWADNEQFF
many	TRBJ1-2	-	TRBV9	TGTGCCAGCAGCGTAGGGTGGGCACAGTTCACCCTTTCTGGCTACACCTTC	CASSVGWAQFTLSGYTF
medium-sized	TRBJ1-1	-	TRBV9	TGTGCCAGCAGCGGGTCAGGGGTCGGCACTGAAGCTTTCTTT	CASSGSGVGTEAFF
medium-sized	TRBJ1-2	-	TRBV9	TGTGCCAGCAGCGTAGACGGGCGTGGCTATGGCTACACCTTC	CASSVDGRGYGYTF
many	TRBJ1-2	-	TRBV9	TGTGCCAGCGCGAGGGGGGGATCGGGCTACACCTTC	CASARGGSGYTF
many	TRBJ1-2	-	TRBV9	TGTGCCAGCAGCGAGGGACTGGAGAACTATGGCTACACCTTC	CASSEGLENYGYTF
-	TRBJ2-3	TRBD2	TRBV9	TGTGCCAGCAGCGCAGCGGGGACAGATACGCAGTATTTT	CASSAAGTDTQYF
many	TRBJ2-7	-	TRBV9	TGTGCCAGCAGCGTAGCCCCCAGGGGCTACGAGCAGTACTTC	CASSVAPRGYEQYF
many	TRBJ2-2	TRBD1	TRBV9	TGTGCCAGCAGCGGGAGGGGGACAGGGAGAACCGGGGAGCTGTTTTTT	CASSGRGTGRTGELFF
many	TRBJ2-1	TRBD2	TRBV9	TGTGCCAGCAGCCCCATAGCGGGGGGCTACAATGAGCAGTTCTTC	CASSPIAGGYNEQFF
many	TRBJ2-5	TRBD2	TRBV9	TGTGCCAGCAGCGTCCAGATTGCCGGGGGGCAAGAGACCCAGTACTTC	CASSVQIAGGQETQYF
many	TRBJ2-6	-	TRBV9	TGTGCCAGCAGCGTAGACTTGTACGGGGCCAACGTCCTGACTTTC	CASSVDLYGANVLTF
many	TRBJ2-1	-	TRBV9	TGTGCCAGCAGCGGAGGAACAGGGAGGTCCTACAATGAGCAGTTCTTC	CASSGGTGRSYNEQFF
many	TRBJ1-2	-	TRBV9	TGTGCCAGCAGCCCGGGGAACGAACGGGGGGATGGCTACACCTTC	CASSPGNERGDGYTF
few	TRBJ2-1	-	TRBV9	TGTGCCAGCAGCCTCGATAATGGTGGCTACAATGAGCAGTTCTTC	CASSLDNGGYNEQFF
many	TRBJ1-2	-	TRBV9	TGTGCCAGCAGCCCCCGGGTGGACACAACCCTTTCCTATGGCTACACCTTC	CASSPRVDTTLSYGYTF
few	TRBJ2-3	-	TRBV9	TGTGCCAGCTCAAGCCGGGGGGCCTTGCCAGATACGCAGTATTTT	CASSSRGALPDTQYF
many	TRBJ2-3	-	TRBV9	TGTGCCAGCAGCGTTGGACCTCAAGGGGCCCCAGATACGCAGTATTTT	CASSVGPQGAPDTQYF
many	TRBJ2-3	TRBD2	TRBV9	TGTGCCAGCAGCGGTAGACTAGCGGGAGATACGCAGTATTTT	CASSGRLAGDTQYF
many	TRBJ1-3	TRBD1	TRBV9	TGTGCCAGCAGCGTCCGGGACAGGAGGAAAAACACCATATATTTT	CASSVRDRRKNTIYF
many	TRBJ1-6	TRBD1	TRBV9	TGTGCCAGCAGCGTAGGGGACAGGGAAGGTTCACCCCTCCACTTT	CASSVGDREGSPLHF
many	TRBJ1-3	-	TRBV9	TGTGCCAGCAGCGTAGAAGGGGGGCCACCAACAAACACCATATATTTT	CASSVEGGPPTNTIYF
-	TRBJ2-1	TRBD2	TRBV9	TGTGCCAGCAGCTCTATCGGACTAGGTAACAATGAGCAGTTCTTC	CASSSIGLGNNEQFF
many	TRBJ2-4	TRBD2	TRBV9	TGTGCCAGCAGCGTAGGAGAGACTAGCACCCATGGAGCCAAAAACATTCAGTACTTC	CASSVGETSTHGAKNIQYF
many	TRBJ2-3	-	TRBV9	TGTGCCAGCAGCGTAGCTCTGGCTGCTGCGCAGTATTTT	CASSVALAAAQYF
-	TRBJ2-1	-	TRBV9	TGTGCCAGCAGCTTTAGCACTAACCCCCACAATGAGCAGTTCTTC	CASSFSTNPHNEQFF
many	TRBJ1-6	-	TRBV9	TGTGCCAGCAGCTCAAAGGGTAATTCACCCCTCCACTTT	CASSSKGNSPLHF
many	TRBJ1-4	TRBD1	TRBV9	TGTGCCAGCAGCGCGGGTACAGGGGGCGGCACTAATGAAAAACTGTTTTTT	CASSAGTGGGTNEKLFF
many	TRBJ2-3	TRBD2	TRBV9	TGTGCCAGCAGTGGGACTAGAGGAGATACGCAGTATTTT	CASSGTRGDTQYF
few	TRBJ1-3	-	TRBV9	TGTGCCAGCAGCGTACGGGGGGCCAGCTCTGGAAACACCATATATTTT	CASSVRGASSGNTIYF
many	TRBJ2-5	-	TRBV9	TGTGCCAGCAGCGTAGCGACACAAGAGACCCAGTACTTC	CASSVATQETQYF
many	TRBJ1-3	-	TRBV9	TGTGCCAGCAGCTCCGGGGGATCTGGAAACACCATATATTTT	CASSSGGSGNTIYF
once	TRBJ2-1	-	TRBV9	TGTGCCAGCAGCGTAGCTCGACCGGGTAGCTCCTACAATGAGCAGTTCTTC	CASSVARPGSSYNEQFF
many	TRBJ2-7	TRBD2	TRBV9	TGTGCCAGCAGCGTACGGGGGGACGGAAATTCCGATCGGTACTTC	CASSVRGDGNSDRYF
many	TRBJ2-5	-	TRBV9	TGTGCCAGCAGCGTAGTGGGGGCTCTGGGTGAGACCCAGTACTTC	CASSVVGALGETQYF
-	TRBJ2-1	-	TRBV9	TGTGCCAGCAGCGTAGGGGGTAGCGGCAATGAGCAGTTCTTC	CASSVGGSGNEQFF
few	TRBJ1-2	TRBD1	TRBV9	TGTGCCAGCAGCCCCGAGACAGGGCTCTATGGCTACACCTTC	CASSPETGLYGYTF
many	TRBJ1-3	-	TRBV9	TGTGCCAGCAGCGCCTCAGGGGAACGTGGAAACACCATATATTTT	CASSASGERGNTIYF
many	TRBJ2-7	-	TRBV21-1	TGTGCCAGCAGCAAAACCGGGACATTCGCCTACGAGCAGTACTTC	CASSKTGTFAYEQYF
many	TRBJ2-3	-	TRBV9	TGTGCCAGCAGCGTACAGGGATCTGATACGCAGTATTTT	CASSVQGSDTQYF
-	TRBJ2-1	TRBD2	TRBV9	TGTGCCAGCAGCGTAGAACTAGCGGACTACAATGAGCAGTTCTTC	CASSVELADYNEQFF
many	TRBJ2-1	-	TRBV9	TGTGCCAGCAGCGTAGGAGGCAACTCCTACAATGAGCAGTTCTTC	CASSVGGNSYNEQFF
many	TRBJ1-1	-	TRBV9	TGTGCCAGCAGCGCCTCGGCGAACACTGAAGCTTTCTTT	CASSASANTEAFF
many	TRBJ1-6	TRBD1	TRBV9	TGTGCCAGCAGCACCCGGGACAGGGGGGAATCACCCCTCCACTTT	CASSTRDRGESPLHF
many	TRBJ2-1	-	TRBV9	TGTGCCAGCAGCGTAGGTAGCGGTAGCTCCTACAATGAGCAGTTCTTC	CASSVGSGSSYNEQFF
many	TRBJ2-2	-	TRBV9	TGTGCCAGCAGCGTAGCTGGGGGGGCTAACACCGGGGAGCTGTTTTTT	CASSVAGGANTGELFF
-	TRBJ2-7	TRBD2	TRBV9	TGTGCCAGCAGCCCGAATCCATCTAGCGGGGCCTACGAGCAGTACTTC	CASSPNPSSGAYEQYF
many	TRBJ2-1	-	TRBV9	TGTGCCAGCAGCGGGGACTTAAATTACAATGAGCAGTTCTTC	CASSGDLNYNEQFF
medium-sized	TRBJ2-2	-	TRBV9	TGTGCCAGCAGCGACCGGGACGGCCCAACACAAGCCGGGGAGCTGTTTTTT	CASSDRDGPTQAGELFF
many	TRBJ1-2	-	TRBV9	TGTGCCAGCAGCGTAGACCCTAGACAGGACTATGGCTACACCTTC	CASSVDPRQDYGYTF
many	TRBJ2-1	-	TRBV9	TGTGCCAGCAGCGTATACGGGCACAATGAGCAGTTCTTC	CASSVYGHNEQFF
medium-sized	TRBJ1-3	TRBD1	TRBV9	TGTGCCAGCAGCGTAGCCGGGACAGGACCCTCTGGAAACACCATATATTTT	CASSVAGTGPSGNTIYF
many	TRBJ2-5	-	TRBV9	TGTGCCAGCAGCGTAAAGGGAGGAGAGACCCAGTACTTC	CASSVKGGETQYF
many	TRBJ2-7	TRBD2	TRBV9	TGTGCCAGCAGCGACCGCGGGCTAGCGGGAGATCTTTTCAACGAGCAGTACTTC	CASSDRGLAGDLFNEQYF
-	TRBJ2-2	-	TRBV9	TGTGCCAGCAGCGCCCTGACCGGGGGAGCCAACACCGGGGAGCTGTTTTTT	CASSALTGGANTGELFF